This is a list of T cell receptor beta chains from one sample in a study of T cells after yellow fever vaccination. TCRdb called the 5' RACE reads again in MiXCR, with one record for every CDR3 protein. The repertoire holds a few hundred thousand distinct CDR3 sequences, with about 15% as singletons. Specimen: PBMCs, collected 4 to 5 days after the first yellow fever vaccination. The receptors shown here come from a man between 18 and 35 years old who received the YFV17D yellow fever vaccine. CDR3s include the opening cysteine and the closing phenylalanine or tryptophan. The D gene is left open where the match is weak. Clone size is stated in some rows and not others, as once, few, many or a class when expanded.

j_call | d_call | clone_size | v_call | cdr3_aa | cdr3_nt
TRBJ1-1 | NA | few | TRBV12-3/TRBV12-4 | CASLERTNTEAFF | TGTGCCAGTTTAGAGAGAACGAACACTGAAGCTTTCTTT
TRBJ2-3 | TRBD2 | few | TRBV4-3 | CASSQASAGMLNTQYF | TGCGCCAGCAGCCAAGCCTCAGCGGGGATGCTAAATACGCAGTATTTT
TRBJ1-2 | NA | few | TRBV2 | CATRPLPSGYTF | TGTGCCACCAGACCCCTACCGAGTGGCTACACCTTC
TRBJ1-3 | TRBD1 | NA | TRBV25-1 | CASSDRTGAGNTIYF | TGTGCCAGCAGTGACCGGACAGGGGCTGGAAACACCATATATTTT
TRBJ2-2 | NA | NA | TRBV5-1 | CASSLDHPWTGELFF | TGCGCCAGCAGCTTGGATCACCCATGGACCGGGGAGCTGTTTTTT
TRBJ2-5 | NA | NA | TRBV5-4 | CASSLVGQGQETQYF | TGTGCCAGCAGCTTAGTCGGGCAGGGTCAAGAGACCCAGTACTTC
TRBJ2-3 | NA | few | TRBV7-3 | CASSSAPGVDTQYF | TGTGCCAGCAGCTCTGCCCCGGGGGTCGATACGCAGTATTTT
TRBJ1-3 | TRBD1 | NA | TRBV28 | CASSRGQGYSGNTIYF | TGTGCCAGCAGCCGCGGACAGGGATATTCTGGAAACACCATATATTTT
TRBJ1-5 | NA | few | TRBV20-1 | CSAYSVNQPQHF | TGCAGTGCTTACAGCGTCAATCAGCCCCAGCATTTT
TRBJ2-6 | TRBD1 | NA | TRBV10-3 | CAISGPSPGGAGANVLTF | TGTGCCATCAGTGGCCCCTCCCCAGGGGGCGCTGGGGCCAACGTCCTGACTTTC
TRBJ2-5 | NA | many | TRBV13 | CASSQTSEETQYF | TGTGCCAGCAGCCAAACTTCAGAAGAGACCCAGTACTTC
TRBJ1-4 | NA | few | TRBV4-3 | CASSRGWRSDEKLFF | TGCGCCAGCAGCCGAGGGTGGAGATCAGATGAAAAACTGTTTTTT
TRBJ1-4 | TRBD1 | few | TRBV5-1 | CASSVRTGGLNEKLFF | TGCGCCAGCAGCGTACGGACAGGGGGCCTTAATGAAAAACTGTTTTTT
TRBJ2-5 | NA | many | TRBV20-1 | CSAPSAGETQYF | TGCAGTGCCCCAAGCGCGGGGGAGACCCAGTACTTC
TRBJ2-5 | NA | NA | TRBV7-2 | CASASPWGRETQYF | TGTGCCAGCGCGTCGCCGTGGGGCAGAGAGACCCAGTACTTC
TRBJ2-5 | TRBD2 | NA | TRBV20-1 | CSAHGSFGGAQETQYF | TGCAGTGCTCACGGATCGTTCGGGGGGGCCCAAGAGACCCAGTACTTC
TRBJ1-3 | NA | few | TRBV9 | CASSVAGQPGNTIYF | TGTGCCAGCAGCGTCGCCGGACAGCCGGGAAACACCATATATTTT
TRBJ2-7 | NA | few | TRBV6-5 | CASSSLRGEQYF | TGTGCCAGCAGTTCCCTTCGAGGGGAGCAGTACTTC
TRBJ1-3 | NA | NA | TRBV11-2 | CASSFHRLSGNTIYF | TGTGCCAGCAGCTTCCACAGACTCTCTGGAAACACCATATATTTT
TRBJ2-5 | TRBD2 | NA | TRBV15 | CATSRDSLAGEETQYF | TGTGCCACCAGCAGAGATAGCCTAGCGGGGGAAGAGACCCAGTACTTC
TRBJ2-5 | NA | NA | TRBV7-2 | CASVRDNGETQYF | TGTGCCAGCGTCCGGGACAACGGAGAGACCCAGTACTTC
TRBJ2-7 | NA | few | TRBV7-9 | CASSFDSGQRPYF | TGTGCCAGCAGCTTTGACTCCGGACAGAGGCCGTACTTC
TRBJ1-6 | NA | NA | TRBV24-1 | CATSDGRYNSPLHF | TGTGCCACCAGTGATGGGCGTTATAATTCACCCCTCCACTTT
TRBJ2-3 | TRBD2 | few | TRBV7-9 | CASSPSGGDLDTQYF | TGTGCCAGCAGCCCGAGCGGGGGGGACTTAGATACGCAGTATTTT
TRBJ2-3 | NA | few | TRBV11-2 | CASSSLGQAPDTQYF | TGTGCCAGCAGCTCCCTGGGTCAAGCGCCAGATACGCAGTATTTT
TRBJ2-2 | NA | few | TRBV5-6 | CASSQLAIKDTGELFF | TGTGCCAGCAGTCAGCTTGCGATAAAGGACACCGGGGAGCTGTTTTTT
TRBJ2-3 | TRBD2 | few | TRBV11-3 | CASSLGRANTQYF | TGTGCCAGCAGCTTGGGGAGGGCTAATACGCAGTATTTT
TRBJ1-4 | NA | few | TRBV5-1 | CASSLPDSYNEKLFF | TGCGCCAGCAGCCTACCGGACAGTTATAATGAAAAACTGTTTTTT
TRBJ1-5 | NA | NA | TRBV12-3/TRBV12-4 | CASKSGVKNQPQHF | TGTGCCAGCAAATCGGGAGTGAAGAATCAGCCCCAGCATTTT
TRBJ2-7 | TRBD1 | NA | TRBV20-1 | CSARRQSGTDYEQYF | TGCAGTGCTAGAAGACAGTCCGGGACAGATTACGAGCAGTACTTC
TRBJ2-7 | TRBD1 | few | TRBV5-1 | CASSLFLRVGGASYEQYF | TGCGCCAGCAGCTTGTTTTTAAGAGTAGGGGGCGCTTCCTACGAGCAGTACTTC
TRBJ1-4 | NA | NA | TRBV18 | CASSVGARGYEKLFF | TGTGCCAGCTCCGTGGGGGCACGGGGATATGAAAAACTGTTTTTT
TRBJ1-4 | TRBD1 | NA | TRBV20-1 | CSAPRQGQEKLFF | TGCAGTGCTCCTCGACAGGGGCAAGAAAAACTGTTTTTT
TRBJ1-1 | NA | few | TRBV11-2 | CASSLGLTGIMNTEAFF | TGTGCCAGCAGCTTAGGGTTGACGGGCATCATGAACACTGAAGCTTTCTTT
TRBJ2-5 | NA | few | TRBV4-3 | CASGLGRTETQYF | TGCGCCAGCGGTCTGGGCAGAACGGAGACCCAGTACTTC
TRBJ2-2 | TRBD1 | few | TRBV5-4 | CASSLGTGFNTGELFF | TGTGCCAGCAGCTTGGGGACAGGTTTTAACACCGGGGAGCTGTTTTTT
TRBJ2-5 | TRBD2 | NA | TRBV7-3 | CASSLDGLAGGQTQYF | TGTGCCAGCAGCTTAGACGGACTAGCGGGGGGCCAGACCCAGTACTTC
TRBJ2-5 | NA | few | TRBV7-9 | CASSLALGTQYF | TGTGCCAGCAGCTTAGCGCTGGGGACCCAGTACTTC
TRBJ1-2 | NA | few | TRBV27 | CASSEIPFYGYTF | TGTGCCAGCAGTGAGATCCCCTTCTATGGCTACACCTTC
TRBJ2-7 | TRBD1 | few | TRBV6-2/TRBV6-3 | CASSFDRASEQYF | TGTGCCAGCAGTTTCGACAGGGCAAGCGAGCAGTACTTC
TRBJ1-1 | NA | few | TRBV15 | CATSRDGNLNTEAFF | TGTGCCACCAGCAGAGATGGGAATCTGAACACTGAAGCTTTCTTT
TRBJ2-1 | NA | NA | TRBV27 | CASSLSPGVEQFF | TGTGCCAGCAGTTTATCCCCCGGGGTAGAGCAGTTCTTC
TRBJ1-1 | NA | few | TRBV4-2 | CASSQEARETEAFF | TGTGCCAGCAGCCAAGAAGCCCGAGAAACTGAAGCTTTCTTT